These T cell receptor beta chains were read from a single sample in a study of T cells in Graves' hyperthyroidism and ophthalmopathy. TCRdb reanalysed the multiplex PCR reads using MiXCR and keeps one entry per CDR3 protein. This table has 200,000 to 250,000 distinct CDR3 sequences, roughly a sixth appearing once. The sample taken for sequencing was blood. These receptors came from a man aged 45-65 years with Graves' hyperthyroidism. Both conserved end residues are part of each CDR3. D genes are given only for firm matches. Clone size appears in some rows only: once, few, many, or a class for an expanded clone.

cdr3_length,clone_size,d_call,j_call,v_call,cdr3_aa,cdr3_nt
12,many,.,TRBJ1-2,TRBV12-3/TRBV12-4,CASSSSNYGYTF,TGTGCCAGCAGTAGTTCGAACTATGGCTACACCTTC
16,.,.,TRBJ2-1,TRBV19,CASSMPARLTNNEQFF,TGTGCCAGTAGCATGCCAGCAAGGCTTACGAACAATGAGCAGTTCTTC
15,.,TRBD1,TRBJ2-7,TRBV11-3,CASSATGGNSYEQYF,TGTGCCAGCAGCGCGACAGGGGGCAACTCCTACGAGCAGTACTTC
15,.,.,TRBJ2-5,TRBV24-1,CATSDLGADQEPQYF,TGTGCCACCAGTGATTTGGGGGCGGATCAAGAGCCCCAGTACTTC
14,many,TRBD1,TRBJ1-1,TRBV27,CASSSRPTGGRAFF,TGTGCCAGCAGTTCCCGGCCGACAGGGGGCAGAGCTTTCTTT
16,few,.,TRBJ2-5,TRBV14,CASSHWTASSGETQYF,TGTGCCAGCAGCCACTGGACAGCCAGCTCTGGGGAGACCCAGTACTTC
14,.,.,TRBJ2-3,TRBV7-3,CASSLGTIPDTQYF,TGTGCCAGCAGCTTAGGAACAATTCCCGATACGCAGTATTTT
17,many,.,TRBJ1-1,TRBV11-2,CASSLDPSSSGPFGAFF,TGTGCCAGCAGCTTAGATCCCTCATCGTCAGGGCCGTTTGGAGCTTTCTTT
15,few,TRBD1,TRBJ2-7,TRBV20-1,CSAGSWGQGGYEQYF,TGCAGTGCTGGGAGTTGGGGACAGGGAGGTTACGAGCAGTACTTC
13,few,TRBD1,TRBJ1-1,TRBV29-1,CSVVRGRFTEAFF,TGCAGCGTTGTCAGGGGGCGTTTCACTGAAGCTTTCTTT
13,many,.,TRBJ2-7,TRBV20-1,CSARRPRRDEQYF,TGCAGTGCCCGGCGGCCGAGGAGAGACGAGCAGTACTTC
13,few,.,TRBJ2-3,TRBV27,CASSPTQFGAQYF,TGTGCCAGCAGTCCAACACAGTTCGGAGCGCAGTATTTT
17,many,TRBD2,TRBJ2-5,TRBV11-1,CASSNGLAGTGQETQYF,TGTGCCAGCAGTAACGGACTAGCGGGAACGGGTCAAGAGACCCAGTACTTC
15,many,TRBD1,TRBJ2-7,TRBV4-3,CASSHTGTGDYEQYF,TGCGCCAGCAGCCATACCGGGACAGGGGATTACGAGCAGTACTTC
14,many,TRBD1,TRBJ2-7,TRBV12-3/TRBV12-4,CASSLDRGSYEQYF,TGTGCCAGCAGTTTAGACAGGGGAAGTTACGAGCAGTACTTC
14,.,.,TRBJ1-3,TRBV11-2,CASSLVMAGNTIYF,TGTGCCAGCAGCTTAGTAATGGCTGGAAACACCATATATTTT
12,many,.,TRBJ1-1,TRBV12-3/TRBV12-4,CASSFGFHGAFF,TGTGCCAGCAGTTTCGGCTTCCACGGCGCTTTCTTT
13,few,.,TRBJ2-3,TRBV9,CASSVAIADTQYF,TGTGCCAGCAGCGTAGCGATCGCAGATACGCAGTATTTT
14,many,.,TRBJ2-5,TRBV18,CASSYQSKKETQYF,TGTGCCAGCTCCTACCAGTCCAAGAAAGAGACCCAGTACTTC
13,many,.,TRBJ1-1,TRBV7-6,CASSQQSYTEAFF,TGTGCCAGCAGCCAACAATCTTACACTGAAGCTTTCTTT
13,.,.,TRBJ2-2,TRBV9,CASSVGGAGELFF,TGTGCCAGCAGCGTAGGGGGGGCCGGGGAGCTGTTTTTT
14,.,.,TRBJ1-6,TRBV27,CASSSTVYNSPLHF,TGTGCCAGCAGTTCGACAGTCTATAATTCACCCCTCCACTTT
15,.,TRBD2,TRBJ2-1,TRBV2,CASSLTSGSGYEQFF,TGTGCCAGCAGTCTAACTAGCGGGAGTGGGTATGAGCAGTTCTTC
14,.,TRBD2,TRBJ2-7,TRBV5-5,CASSSLAVSYEQYF,TGTGCCAGCAGCTCACTAGCGGTCTCCTACGAGCAGTACTTC
13,many,.,TRBJ2-7,TRBV27,CASSLSWDHEQYF,TGTGCCAGCAGTTTATCTTGGGACCACGAGCAGTACTTC
17,few,TRBD1,TRBJ2-2,TRBV7-9,CASSSLTGPSNTGELFF,TGTGCCAGCAGCAGCTTGACAGGGCCGTCGAACACCGGGGAGCTGTTTTTT
16,many,TRBD2,TRBJ2-3,TRBV12-3/TRBV12-4,CASSLAASGPTDTQYF,TGTGCCAGCAGTTTAGCAGCTAGCGGGCCCACAGATACGCAGTATTTT
15,many,TRBD2,TRBJ2-1,TRBV12-3/TRBV12-4,CASRSGRGSYNEQFF,TGTGCCAGCAGGAGCGGGAGGGGCTCCTACAATGAGCAGTTCTTC
18,.,.,TRBJ2-3,TRBV6-1,CASSETPIAALSTDTQYF,TGTGCCAGCAGTGAAACTCCCATAGCGGCACTTAGCACAGATACGCAGTATTTT
15,.,.,TRBJ2-2,TRBV6-5,CASSYSSLSTGELFF,TGTGCCAGCAGTTACTCGAGTTTGAGCACCGGGGAGCTGTTTTTT
14,many,.,TRBJ2-7,TRBV2,CASSPDSASYEQYF,TGTGCCAGCAGCCCGGACAGCGCCTCCTACGAGCAGTACTTC
14,many,.,TRBJ1-1,TRBV5-1,CASSLGSDWGEAFF,TGCGCCAGCAGCTTGGGATCCGACTGGGGTGAAGCTTTCTTT
15,many,TRBD2,TRBJ2-5,TRBV28,CASSLRAGGRETQYF,TGTGCCAGCAGTTTGAGAGCGGGAGGGAGAGAGACCCAGTACTTC
14,few,.,TRBJ2-3,TRBV5-1,CASSLSQPEDTQYF,TGCGCCAGCAGCTTGTCCCAGCCGGAAGATACGCAGTATTTT
14,many,.,TRBJ2-7,TRBV11-2,CASSLEGGPYEQYF,TGTGCCAGCAGCTTAGAAGGGGGTCCCTACGAGCAGTACTTC
14,few,TRBD2,TRBJ2-3,TRBV9,CASGLAGGIDTQYF,TGTGCCAGCGGACTAGCGGGAGGAATAGATACGCAGTATTTT
16,many,.,TRBJ1-1,TRBV5-1,CASSLAGDGDNTEAFF,TGCGCCAGCAGCTTGGCCGGGGATGGGGATAACACTGAAGCTTTCTTT
12,many,TRBD2,TRBJ2-3,TRBV2,CASHGDYDTQYF,TGTGCCAGTCACGGGGACTACGATACGCAGTATTTT
14,.,.,TRBJ1-5,TRBV5-1,CASSFLDSNQPQHF,TGCGCCAGCAGCTTCCTCGATAGCAATCAGCCCCAGCATTTT
14,.,.,TRBJ2-3,TRBV5-1,CASSLATEGDTQYF,TGCGCCAGCAGCTTGGCCACGGAGGGAGATACGCAGTATTTT
14,.,.,TRBJ1-1,TRBV2,CASSEWQGSTEAFF,TGTGCCAGCAGTGAATGGCAGGGGAGCACTGAAGCTTTCTTT
14,many,.,TRBJ2-3,TRBV28,CASSLGTGQDTQYF,TGTGCCAGCAGTTTGGGAACAGGCCAGGATACGCAGTATTTT
15,many,.,TRBJ2-7,TRBV11-2,CASSLAGAGGYEQYF,TGTGCCAGCAGCTTAGCGGGGGCAGGGGGCTACGAGCAGTACTTC
15,many,.,TRBJ2-5,TRBV28,CASSLVREYQETQYF,TGTGCCAGCAGTTTAGTTCGGGAGTACCAAGAGACCCAGTACTTC
13,many,.,TRBJ2-4,TRBV16,CATREGLQNIQYF,TGTGCCACCCGAGAGGGCCTTCAAAACATTCAGTACTTC
14,few,.,TRBJ2-7,TRBV9,CASSVDGNSYEQYF,TGTGCCAGCAGCGTAGATGGTAACTCCTACGAGCAGTACTTC
17,many,TRBD2,TRBJ2-1,TRBV28,CASSLLFGAGGYNEQFF,TGTGCCAGCAGTTTATTATTTGGGGCGGGAGGCTACAATGAGCAGTTCTTC
14,.,.,TRBJ1-4,TRBV6-1,CASKRPATNEKLFF,TGTGCCAGCAAACGGCCCGCAACTAATGAAAAACTGTTTTTT
15,few,TRBD2,TRBJ2-5,TRBV20-1,CSARTSGNYQETQYF,TGCAGTGCTAGGACTAGCGGGAACTACCAAGAGACCCAGTACTTC